The entry below gives a single T cell receptor (beta chain) sequence along with its context. Its specificity is not known. The data originate from a study of chemoradiotherapy in HPV16-positive cancers. Findings and caveats of the study: Candidate HPV-specific clones and E7-related TCR motifs grew in tumor during treatment. Functional assays defining HPV-specific T cells used only a couple of HPV16-positive patients.

V was shortened by 3 bases and J by 1 base, with 12 bases between the two germline ends. The V gene's germline CDR1 is SGHAT and CDR2 FQNNGV. The CDR3 extends over 15 amino acids. The repertoire was sequenced with immunoSEQ multiplex PCR; TCRdb's copy has only in-frame clones and lacks some. The top ten clones hold more than 15% of a sample with 8,100 or so clones, about 74% of them seen once. This clonotype was sampled from a human donor with HPV-associated anogenital cancer. The sample in question was tumor tissue, obtained from a patient who underwent chemoradiotherapy. The V gene is TRBV11-2, the J gene TRBJ1-1; D possibly corresponds to TRBD1 (5 bases). The CDR3 nucleotides read TGTGCCAGCAGCTTGACCCCCGGGGCGAACACTGAAGCTTTCTTT. As protein: CASSLTPGANTEAFF.